This T cell receptor (beta chain) was documented in a study of vaccination and CD4 T cells after COVID-19. Overall study context: Participants got two doses of BNT162b2 or mRNA-1273 vaccine. Post-COVID specimens were obtained a median approximately 95 days after diagnosis (range 35 to 161).

For this clonotype: Its antigen is undetermined.

V was clipped by 6 bases and J by 8 bases, with 27 bases between them. The CDR3 is 17 amino acids. From germline, CDR1 is SGHTA and CDR2 FQGNSA. This sample's treatment: roughly 11-day PBMC culture with coronavirus spike peptide pools or control peptides (ViraFEST assay). Overall study findings and caveats: Convalescent patients showed a median around 88% of reactive clones that were seen only post-vaccination.

Sequencing of the DNA from cultured CD4+ T cells was carried out with the Oncomine TCR Beta short-read assay. Using its own MiXCR run on the PCR reads, TCRdb lists one record per CDR3 protein. The repertoire holds under 15,000 distinct CDR3 sequences, with more than 60% as singletons. This chain links TRBV7-2 with TRBJ2-3, with a weak D call TRBD1 (5 bases). This TCR came from a human donor who had recovered from COVID-19. Sequenced material: CD4+ T cells from blood, cultured in vitro. The CDR3 here is CASRRFDQGSPGGTQYF. CDR3 bases: TGTGCCAGCAGACGTTTTGACCAGGGCTCGCCCGGTGGTACGCAGTATTTT. Together with reference TRBV7-2 and TRBJ2-3, the CDR3 gives the full variable domain: GAGVSQSPSNKVTEKGKDVELRCDPISGHTALYWYRQSLGQGLEFLIYFQGNSAPDKSGLPSDRFSAERTGGSVSTLTIQRTQQEDSAVYLCASRRFDQGSPGGTQYFGPGTRLTVL.